The entry below gives a single TCR beta chain sequence along with its context. Its specific antigen is unknown. Per-base quality was not reported, and no clone a single base away is much larger than it. The data originate from a study of beta chain features in type 1 diabetes (dated by TCRdb to 2016 to 2019). Concerning the study at large: No differences in mean age, gender distribution, total cell number or subset yield were found between patients and healthy donors. A total of under 140,000,000 sorted cells were examined across all samples, and the number of cells per subset was strongly correlated with RNA yield. In the study, TCRB repertoires of sorted circulating CD4+ T cell subsets from recently diagnosed type 1 diabetes patients were compared with those of matched healthy donors. Regulatory and stem cell-like memory subsets were obtained from only 8 patients and roughly eight healthy donors, while naive and central memory subsets were obtained from all 28 donors. Overall results and qualifications from the work: Only small numbers of individuals were included in the HLA sub-analyses, which left unresolved whether HLA type had any influence on TCRB rearrangement. Sequencing cDNA rather than genomic DNA could over-represent highly expressing activated cells, although activation and CD3 levels did not differ between groups. PCR might favor shorter templates, but patient and control samples were amplified and corrected together, so any skew would affect both groups equally. A moderate but significant shortening of TCRB CDR3 length was observed in type 1 diabetes patients in all four CD4+ subsets. Naive, central memory and regulatory TCRB repertoires appeared to be more similar among patients than among healthy donors. At VDJ recombination sites, patients with type 1 diabetes made fewer insertions and deleted more nucleotides, a pattern implying thymic rearrangement abnormalities.

CDR1 and CDR2 are read off the germline V gene (reference sequence) as LNHDA and SQIVND. V lost 8 bases and J lost 4 bases, and the count of bases not matched to a germline gene is 3. Measured from the cysteine to the phenylalanine, the CDR3 is 13 residues long. Only CDR3 DNA remains: 39 bases, in frame from the first base. All of the isolated RNA was reverse transcribed with the High Capacity cDNA Reverse Transcription Kit, so expressed TCRB transcripts were sequenced. Deep immunoSEQ sequencing was applied to naive, central memory and regulatory T cell samples, giving an average of around 3.4 million total reads per sample. After sorted cells were lysed in RLT buffer, RNA was extracted with DNase-treated RNeasy Micro or Mini kits, with the choice depending on cell number. To prevent cross-contamination, each cell subset was processed individually, whereas patient and healthy donor samples were processed jointly. The immunoSEQ multiplex PCR was used to amplify TCRB sequences from cDNA, yielding 87-bp fragments that span the CDR3 region. Sequencing of the amplicons was performed on the Illumina HiSeq platform. Regarding the original processing steps: Synthetic template baselines were used to correct PCR bias computationally, reads within Hamming distance 2 were collapsed together, and singletons that could not be merged were discarded. Reads were aligned against IMGT so that V, D and J genes, CDR3 length and insertions or deletions at six rearrangement sites could be assigned. Within each subset, clonotype counts were normalized to sorted cell number, after which true diversity and Gini coefficients were computed with the tcR R package. The overlap coefficient, calculated on TCRB nucleotide sequences, was used to measure repertoire sharing. The immuneACCESS repertoire file appears here via TCRdb, limited to in-frame rearrangements. These files lack a portion of the clones; in checked studies, under half of the deficit traces to unresolved V genes, and the cause of the others is not known. The V and J calls and the clone size are those of that table, but D and trimming were determined from the DNA. The sample table holds about 160,000 clones, of which roughly 9% were seen once. About 0.65% of the sample lies in the top ten.

Each donor gave one peripheral blood draw, averaging approximately 110 mL, which was collected into heparinised tubes. Using a panel that included CD45RO, CCR7, CD25, CD127, CD95 and CD27, naive, central memory, regulatory and stem cell-like memory CD4+ T cells were sorted on a BD FACSAria II. Purity was above 98% for every sorted population. PBMCs were separated immediately by Lymphoprep density gradient centrifugation and were stained directly, without being cultured. Samples were stained and sorted in pairs, with one healthy donor and one patient per experiment, so that batch effects were minimized.

The chain couples TRBV19 to TRBJ2-5, and TRBD1 aligns with 11 junction nucleotides. Sequenced: central memory CD4+ T cells from blood. The receptor was derived from a woman in her 30s with type 1 diabetes. The nucleotide sequence reads TGTGCCAGTGGGGACAGGGGGAGAGAGACCCAGTACTTC. It codes for CASGDRGRETQYF.